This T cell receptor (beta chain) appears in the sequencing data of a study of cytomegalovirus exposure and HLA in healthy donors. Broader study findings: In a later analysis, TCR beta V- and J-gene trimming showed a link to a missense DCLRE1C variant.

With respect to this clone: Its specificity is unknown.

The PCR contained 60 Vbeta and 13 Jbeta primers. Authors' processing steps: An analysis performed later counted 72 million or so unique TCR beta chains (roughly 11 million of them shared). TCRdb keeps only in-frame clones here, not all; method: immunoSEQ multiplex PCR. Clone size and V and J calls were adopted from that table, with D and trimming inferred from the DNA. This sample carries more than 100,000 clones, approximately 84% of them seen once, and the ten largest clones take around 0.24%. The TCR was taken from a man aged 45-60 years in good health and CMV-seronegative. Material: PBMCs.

The CDR3 DNA reads as TGTGCCAGCAGCTCCCCAGGGGTGAACACTGAAGCTTTCTTT. This encodes CASSSPGVNTEAFF. The gene calls are TRBV7-2 and TRBJ1-1, with D possibly being TRBD1 (6 bases). The V end lost 4 bases, the J end lost 0 bases, and 9 bases lay between the germline ends. Germline V gene data show CDR1 as SGHTA and CDR2 as FQGNSA. The CDR3 is 14 residues long.